One sample yielded the 30 T cell receptor beta chains listed below, sequenced in a study of shared clonotypes between healthy human individuals. CD8 cells regarded as naive lacked CD45RO, were positively chosen for CCR7, and omitted terminally differentiated effector memory CD45RA+ cells. Profiled with immunoSEQ multiplex PCR; TCRdb holds only in-frame clones, not every one. The sample shows millions of clones, approximately 94% of them seen only once. Sequenced material: naive CD8+ T cells from PBMCs. Receptors originate from a man aged 18 to 29 in good health. Some clones in this sample may be carry-over from other donors' samples.

This clone was observed a handful of times. Other nucleotide sequences from this sample produce the same CDR3. This chain connects TRBV19 to TRBJ1-1, with D perhaps TRBD1 (6 bases). The ends were cut back, 4 bases at V and 5 bases at J, with 11 bases in the middle. The CDR3 covers 13 residues. The V gene's germline CDR1 is LNHDA and CDR2 SQIVND (reference sequence). CDR3 residues: CASSTRGGTEAFF. CDR3 DNA: TGTGCCAGTAGTACACGAGGGGGTACTGAAGCTTTCTTT.

The chain links TRBV6-1 to TRBJ1-1; D is ambiguous. CDR3 length equals 14 residues. Between the trimmed V and J ends, which lost 7 bases and 3 bases, there was a span of 15 bases. CDR1 and CDR2 from the germline V gene are MNHNS and SASEGT. CDR3 residues: CASTETGDYTEAFF. The DNA for the CDR3 is TGTGCCAGCACCGAAACCGGGGATTACACTGAAGCTTTCTTT.

V is TRBV10-3 and J is TRBJ2-2, with D hard to call. The V end was cut by 8 bases, the J end by 2 bases, with 9 bases between. The CDR3 sequence is 13 residues long. Germline-derived CDR1 and CDR2 are ENHRY and SYGVKD. The CDR3 nucleotides are TGTGCCATCCTCCCCGGAAACACCGGGGAGCTGTTTTTT. It encodes CAILPGNTGELFF.

With regard to this clone: Other nucleotide sequences in the sample specify the same CDR3. V and J are TRBV28 and TRBJ2-7, with 9 bases matching TRBD1. The V and J ends lost 3 bases and 4 bases, in that order; junction bases with no gene match: 4. This CDR3 has 14 residues. Germline-derived CDR1 and CDR2 are MDHEN and SYDVKM. CDR3 nucleotides: TGTGCCAGCAGTTTGGGACAGGGTGGTTACGAGCAGTACTTC. It is translated as CASSLGQGGYEQYF.

This rearrangement joins TRBV6-6 to TRBJ1-1; TRBD1 matches at 9 bases. Germline CDR1 reads MNHNY; CDR2 reads SVGAGI (reference sequence). The CDR3 consists of 16 residues. Trimming removed 2 bases from V and 5 bases from J; junction bases left unmatched: 9. The chain's CDR3 is CASSYAGQGLETEAFF. The CDR3, as DNA: TGTGCCAGCAGTTACGCGGGACAGGGTCTGGAAACTGAAGCTTTCTTT.

The chain joins TRBV6-5 to TRBJ1-2; 9 nucleotides match TRBD1. Germline V gene lookup returns CDR1 MNHEY and CDR2 SVGAGI. The ends lost 5 bases at V and 6 bases at J; junction bases unmatched: 4. This CDR3 spans 13 amino acids. CDR3 loop: CASSTGGFDGYTF. As DNA, the CDR3 is TGTGCCAGCAGTACAGGGGGCTTCGATGGCTACACCTTC.

The V gene is TRBV30, the J gene TRBJ1-5; D remains ambiguous. The CDR3 consists of 12 residues. V was trimmed by 1 base and J by 6 bases, leaving 7 bases between them. Germline CDR1 GTSNPN, CDR2 SVGIG (reference sequence). The CDR3 region has the DNA TGTGCCTGGAGTGGGTTAGGTCAGCCCCAGCATTTT. It is translated as CAWSGLGQPQHF.

CDR3 residues: CASSLNGLAGSEFF. The CDR3 DNA sequence: TGTGCCAGCAGTCTGAACGGACTAGCGGGGTCGGAGTTCTTC. The V and J genes are TRBV27 and TRBJ2-1, with 12 bases that match TRBD2. V dropped 5 bases and J dropped 14; count of bases not matched to a gene: 10. The CDR3 covers 14 residues. Looked up from germline, CDR1 is MNHEY and CDR2 is SMNVEV (reference sequence).

The rearrangement links TRBV10-2 to TRBJ1-2; 8 positions match TRBD1. Germline V lookup: CDR1 WSHSY, CDR2 SAAADI. Germline trimming cut 4 bases from V and 0 bases from J; bases unmatched to any gene: 10. This CDR3 region has 17 residues. CDR3 loop: CASSGGQGDVSNYGYTF. The CDR3 coding sequence is TGCGCCAGCAGTGGAGGACAGGGCGACGTATCTAACTATGGCTACACCTTC.

This sequence joins TRBV27 and TRBJ2-1; 7 nucleotides agree with TRBD2. The CDR3 has 15 residues. V gave up 10 bases and J gave up 3 bases; unmatched junction bases: 12. Germline CDR1 and CDR2: MNHEY and SMNVEV (reference sequence). The CDR3 is CATNMRASGYNEQFF. The CDR3 DNA follows: TGTGCCACGAATATGAGGGCTAGCGGCTACAATGAGCAGTTCTTC.

This sequence joins TRBV5-1 and TRBJ2-1; perhaps TRBD2 as D (5 bases). Trimming took off 1 base at V and 8 bases at J, with 19 bases between the two ends. The CDR3 is 16 amino acids. Germline V gives CDR1 SGHRS, CDR2 YFSETQ. CDR3 in DNA: TGCGCCAGCAGCTTGTCCTGGGAGACTCGCCGGTATGAGCAGTTCTTC. It yields the protein CASSLSWETRRYEQFF. The full variable domain, in which reference TRBV5-1 and TRBJ2-1 provide the parts outside the CDR3, is KAGVTQTPRYLIKTRGQQVTLSCSPISGHRSVSWYQQTPGQGLQFLFEYFSETQRNKGNFPGRFSGRQFSNSRSEMNVSTLELGDSALYLCASSLSWETRRYEQFFGPGTRLTVL.

The chain uses TRBV9 and TRBJ2-4; D not resolved. This CDR3 has 16 residues. V was clipped by 0 bases and J by 0 bases, with 10 bases between them. From germline, CDR1 is SGDLS and CDR2 YYNGEE. CDR3 in amino acids: CASSVGGGIAKNIQYF. The DNA of the CDR3 is TGTGCCAGCAGCGTAGGAGGCGGTATAGCCAAAAACATTCAGTACTTC.

This rearrangement joins TRBV27 to TRBJ1-1; D might be TRBD1 (5 bases). CDR3 length: 14 amino acids. Germline V gene data show CDR1 as MNHEY and CDR2 as SMNVEV (reference sequence). V was clipped by 4 bases and J by 1 base, with 10 bases between them. The chain's CDR3 is CASSWRGPNTEAFF. In nucleotides, the CDR3 is TGTGCCAGCAGTTGGAGGGGCCCGAACACTGAAGCTTTCTTT.

Note on this clone: Other DNA sequences in this specimen translate into the identical CDR3. The V call is TRBV6-5, the J call TRBJ2-2, with 9 bases fitting TRBD1. The germline V gene encodes CDR1 MNHEY and CDR2 SVGAGI. V lost 0 bases to trimming and J lost 6 bases; unmatched junction nucleotides: 2. CDR3 length: 15 amino acids. The CDR3 sequence is CASSYSGQGPGELFF. In nucleotides, the CDR3 is TGTGCCAGCAGTTACTCGGGACAGGGACCCGGGGAGCTGTTTTTT.

This chain links TRBV19 with TRBJ1-2, with TRBD1 as a possible D gene (5 bases). V dropped 7 bases and J dropped 7 bases, with 10 bases sitting between them. Germline V gene data show CDR1 as LNHDA and CDR2 as SQIVND (reference sequence). The CDR3 length is 11 residues. The CDR3 is CASKAGRGYTF. CDR3 coding DNA: TGTGCCAGTAAGGCAGGGCGTGGCTACACCTTC.

V is TRBV27 and J is TRBJ2-7, with TRBD1 matching over 9 bases. The V and J ends lost 4 bases and 5 bases, in that order; junction bases with no gene match: 6. CDR1 is MNHEY and CDR2 is SMNVEV in the germline V gene (reference sequence). This CDR3 has 14 amino acids. In nucleotides, the CDR3 is TGTGCCAGCAGTTCGACAGGGGGTTACGACGAGCAGTACTTC. Its translation: CASSSTGGYDEQYF.

For this clone: Different DNA sequences within this sample yield the same CDR3. The chain is built from TRBV9 and TRBJ2-3; 11 nucleotides match TRBD2. V trimming: 4 bases; J trimming: 4 bases; junction bases outside the gene matches: 2. CDR3 length: 14 residues. Germline V lookup: CDR1 SGDLS, CDR2 YYNGEE. The CDR3 protein is CASSPSGRSDTQYF. CDR3 nucleotides: TGTGCCAGCAGCCCTAGCGGGAGGTCAGATACGCAGTATTTT.

Notes on this clone: The identical CDR3 is also encoded by other nucleotide sequences in the sample. The rearrangement joins TRBV5-4 to TRBJ1-3; possibly TRBD1 for D (5 bases). Germline V lookup: CDR1 SGHNT, CDR2 YYREEE (reference sequence). The ends were cut back, 1 base at V and 0 bases at J, with 5 bases in the middle. The CDR3 spans 14 residues. The CDR3 loop reads CASSLTGSGNTIYF. DNA for the CDR3: TGTGCCAGCAGCTTGACAGGCTCTGGAAACACCATATATTTT.

About this clone itself: Other DNA sequences of this sample code for an identical CDR3. The genes are TRBV7-9 and TRBJ1-2; D is ambiguous. This CDR3 region has 13 residues. Germline V lookup: CDR1 SEHNR, CDR2 FQNEAQ (reference sequence). The V and J ends lost 1 base and 4 bases respectively, with 7 bases between them. In DNA, the CDR3 is TGTGCCAGCAGCTTAGGGGGTGCCTATGGCTACACCTTC. This gives the protein CASSLGGAYGYTF.

Remarks on this clone: At one of its ends the junction is not consistent with the germline gene, which may arise from a read error. The rearrangement uses TRBV11-2 and TRBJ2-7; D perhaps matches TRBD1 (5 bases). The CDR3 is made up of 15 amino acids. Germline V lookup: CDR1 SGHAT, CDR2 FQNNGV. This CDR3 reads CASSLDSTVSYEQYF. CDR3 in DNA: TGTGCCAGCAGCCTAGACAGTACCGTCTCCTACGAGCAGTACTTC.

A remark on this clone: Other nucleotide sequences from this sample produce the same CDR3. The chain recombines TRBV4-1 with TRBJ2-6; a weak D match, TRBD2 (5 bases). This CDR3 spans 14 amino acids. Germline-derived CDR1 and CDR2 are MGHRA and YSYEKL. Trimming cost V 1 base and J 4 bases, with 5 bases left between them. CDR3 DNA sequence: TGCGCCAGCAGCCAAGGGAGGGGGGCCAACGTCCTGACTTTC. It codes for CASSQGRGANVLTF.

V is TRBV5-4 and J is TRBJ2-7, with 7 bases matching TRBD2. After removal of 2 bases from V and 4 bases from J, the junction contained 6 bases not matched to a gene. The CDR3 has 14 residues. CDR1 SGHNT and CDR2 YYREEE come from the germline V gene (reference sequence). The CDR3 sequence: CASSLVAGSYEQYF. CDR3 in DNA: TGTGCCAGCAGCTTAGTAGCGGGCAGTTACGAGCAGTACTTC.

To note about this clone: Other DNA sequences from this sample encode an identical CDR3 as well. The rearrangement links TRBV7-9 to TRBJ1-1; D unresolved. This CDR3 comprises 13 residues. V lost 3 bases and J 1 base, leaving 6 bases between the germline ends. Germline values: CDR1 SEHNR, CDR2 FQNEAQ (reference sequence). The CDR3 region is CASSFPGNTEAFF. The CDR3 nucleotides are TGTGCCAGCAGCTTCCCCGGGAACACTGAAGCTTTCTTT.

The rearrangement uses TRBV5-1 and TRBJ2-2; 7 bases map to TRBD1. V gave up 6 bases and J gave up 0 bases; unmatched junction bases: 17. Germline V gene sequence: CDR1 SGHRS, CDR2 YFSETQ. The CDR3 contains 19 residues. Written as DNA, the CDR3 is TGCGCCAGCAAAACAGGGGAACCGGGACAGATCGCGAACACCGGGGAGCTGTTTTTT. Its protein is CASKTGEPGQIANTGELFF.

This chain connects TRBV4-1 to TRBJ2-5; TRBD2 agrees at 15 bases. CDR3 size: 15 residues. CDR1 and CDR2 (germline): MGHRA, YSYEKL. V shed 6 bases, J shed 5 bases, and the junction held 4 bases outside the gene matches. Here the CDR3 DNA reads TGCGCCAGCAGAGGACTAGCGGGAGGGCCGGAGACCCAGTACTTC. Translating gives CASRGLAGGPETQYF.

The chain couples TRBV27 to TRBJ1-2; 9 nucleotides agree with TRBD1. Germline CDR1 is MNHEY and CDR2 is SMNVEV (reference sequence). Trimming took 3 bases from V and 6 from J; bases not matched to a gene: 17. The CDR3 has 18 residues. The CDR3 nucleotides are TGTGCCAGCAGTTTCAACCCGACAAGGACAGGGGTTTTTGATGGCTACACCTTC. Residues: CASSFNPTRTGVFDGYTF.

This chain connects TRBV21-1 to TRBJ2-1. TRBV21-1 is classified as a pseudogene. CDR3 size: 15 residues. CDR3 residues: CASSKVVEDINEQFF. The CDR3, as DNA: TGTGCCAGCAGCAAAGTAGTGGAGGACATCAATGAGCAGTTCTTC.

The gene calls are TRBV11-2 and TRBJ2-3, with TRBD2 identical over 8 bases. Germline V gives CDR1 SGHAT, CDR2 FQNNGV. V was clipped by 7 bases and J by 3 bases; unmatched bases: 15. This CDR3 spans 17 amino acids. The DNA of the CDR3 is TGTGCCAGCACCCTATTGAGTGGCGGGAGGAATACAGATACGCAGTATTTT. The encoded protein is CASTLLSGGRNTDTQYF.

The chain is built from TRBV28 and TRBJ2-3; maybe TRBD2 (5 bases). The CDR3 sequence is 12 residues long. V shed 5 bases and J shed 6 bases, with 9 bases lying between them. The germline V gene encodes CDR1 MDHEN and CDR2 SYDVKM. This CDR3 is CASSGIADTQYF. The CDR3 DNA is TGTGCCAGCAGTGGGATAGCGGATACGCAGTATTTT.

V gene TRBV29-1 combines with J gene TRBJ2-1; possibly TRBD2 for D (5 bases). V lost 3 bases to trimming and J lost 4 bases, with 10 bases between them. The CDR3 runs 13 residues. Germline CDR1 SQVTM, CDR2 ANQGSEA. This CDR3 is CSVDISGYNEQFF. In DNA form, the CDR3 reads TGCAGCGTTGATATCAGCGGTTACAATGAGCAGTTCTTC.